The 18 T cell receptor beta chains below were found in one sample sequenced in a study of spatial heterogeneity in lung cancer. TCRdb re-derived calls from the 5' RACE reads in MiXCR, one entry per CDR3 protein. The sample has 24,000 or so distinct CDR3 sequences, approximately 7.2% seen once. Described time point: sample taken at primary tumor resection. Whole RNA, isolated from tumor, nontumor lung or frozen PBMC, was sequenced without prior sorting. This specimen was PBMCs, taken at surgery. The receptors here all came from a male donor with early-stage non-small cell lung cancer.

The table lists this clonotype with many counts. The chain couples TRBV10-3 to TRBJ1-4; 9 bases fit TRBD1. Trimming removed 0 bases from V and 8 bases from J; junction bases left unmatched: 4. The CDR3 runs 15 residues. Germline lookup yields CDR1 ENHRY and CDR2 SYGVKD. CDR3 nucleotide sequence: TGTGCCATCAGTGAGTCACAGGGGGCTAGCGAAAAACTGTTTTTT. Its translation is CAISESQGASEKLFF.

This clonotype was recorded many times. The CDR3 DNA reads TGCGCCAGCAGCTTGAAACAGGGCTTCTACGAGCAGTACTTC. Its translation: CASSLKQGFYEQYF. The chain has TRBV5-1 and TRBJ2-7; possibly TRBD1 for D (6 bases). V lost 1 base, J lost 3 bases, and 11 bases lay in between. This CDR3 has 14 amino acids. Germline CDR1 SGHRS, CDR2 YFSETQ. Filled out from reference TRBV5-1 and TRBJ2-7, the complete variable domain reads KAGVTQTPRYLIKTRGQQVTLSCSPISGHRSVSWYQQTPGQGLQFLFEYFSETQRNKGNFPGRFSGRQFSNSRSEMNVSTLELGDSALYLCASSLKQGFYEQYFGPGTRLTVT.

The chain carries TRBV6-6 and TRBJ2-5, with 8 bases fitting TRBD1. Germline loops: CDR1 MNHNY, CDR2 SVGAGI (reference sequence). The CDR3 extends over 16 amino acids. Germline trimming cut 3 bases from V and 2 bases from J; bases unmatched to any gene: 8. CDR3 region: CASSYLGRGLQETQYF. CDR3 nucleotide sequence: TGTGCCAGCAGTTATTTAGGCAGGGGGCTGCAAGAGACCCAGTACTTC.

This clonotype was detected many times. The chain employs TRBV9 and TRBJ1-3; D unresolved. V lost 0 bases, J lost 1 base, and 5 bases lay in between. The CDR3 spans 14 residues. CDR1 SGDLS and CDR2 YYNGEE come from the germline V gene. This chain's CDR3 is CASSVEGSGNTIYF. The CDR3, as DNA: TGTGCCAGCAGCGTAGAGGGTTCTGGAAACACCATATATTTT.

This clonotype was observed many times. The gene calls are TRBV10-3 and TRBJ2-3; no reliable D call. The V end lost 4 bases, the J end lost 5 bases, and 16 bases lay between the germline ends. Germline V gene sequence: CDR1 ENHRY, CDR2 SYGVKD. The CDR3 totals 15 residues. The CDR3 region has the DNA TGTGCCATCAGTGCGGCGACCTTGGGGATAGATACGCAGTATTTT. The encoded protein is CAISAATLGIDTQYF.

The chain combines TRBV12-3 or TRBV12-4 with TRBJ2-5; D is ambiguous. This CDR3 has 14 residues. Trimming cost V 5 bases and J 5 bases, with 15 bases left between them. Here the CDR3 reads CASSPGGSLETQYF. The CDR3 DNA is TGTGCCAGCAGTCCCGGTGGGTCCCTGGAGACCCAGTACTTC.

The chain links TRBV23-1 to TRBJ2-5; 8 bases map to TRBD1. TRBV23-1 is identified as an open reading frame with a role that is uncertain. Trimming removed 2 bases from V and 5 bases from J; junction bases left unmatched: 22. CDR3 length: 20 residues. DNA of the CDR3: TGCGCCAGCAGTCAACCTACCCCCCATCGAGGACAGGGTGGGACCGAGACCCAGTACTTC. Translating it yields CASSQPTPHRGQGGTETQYF.

In this sample, this clonotype turned up many times. V is TRBV9 and J is TRBJ2-1; perhaps TRBD2 as D (6 bases). V dropped 3 bases and J dropped 0 bases, with 16 bases sitting between them. Germline CDR1 and CDR2: SGDLS and YYNGEE. The CDR3 length is 17 residues. CDR3 DNA sequence: TGTGCCAGCAGCGGATTCCTCCGGGGGAGCTCCTACAATGAGCAGTTCTTC. Translated, it gives CASSGFLRGSSYNEQFF.

Relative to its sample, this clonotype is medium-sized (0.01 to 0.1%). For the CDR3, the DNA is TGTGCCAGCAGCTTAGGGCCCAGCTACGAGCAGTACTTC. Its translation is CASSLGPSYEQYF. This sequence joins TRBV7-6 and TRBJ2-7; D remains ambiguous. The V gene lost 1 base and the J gene lost 3 bases, with 7 bases spanning the gap. The CDR3 runs to 13 residues. Germline V CDR1 and CDR2: SGHVS, FNYEAQ.

Remarks on this clonotype: A much bigger clone sits one base away, suggesting this may be a read error. The chain has TRBV10-2 and TRBJ2-7, with 8 bases lining up with TRBD2. V gave up 8 bases and J gave up 8 bases; unmatched junction bases: 20. The CDR3 is 16 residues long. CDR1 is WSHSY, CDR2 SAAADI, per germline. The CDR3 sequence is CASGWTTGGPGDKQYF. CDR3 bases: TGCGCCAGCGGGTGGACCACGGGAGGGCCGGGGGACAAGCAGTACTTC.

This clonotype was observed at least ten times. The V call is TRBV28, the J call TRBJ1-5, with 7 bases aligning to TRBD1. CDR1 and CDR2 from the germline V gene are MDHEN and SYDVKM. The CDR3 is made up of 15 amino acids. Trimming cost V 8 bases and J 6 bases; bases outside gene matches: 13. CDR3 protein: CASFYSGGGSQPQHF. CDR3 sequence (DNA): TGTGCCAGCTTCTATTCAGGGGGAGGTAGTCAGCCCCAGCATTTT.

In this sample, this clonotype turned up many times. The chain carries TRBV29-1 and TRBJ2-3; D perhaps matches TRBD1 (6 bases). Between the trimmed V and J ends, which lost 1 base and 2 bases, there was a span of 16 bases. The CDR3 spans 16 residues. Germline CDR1 SQVTM, CDR2 ANQGSEA. DNA for the CDR3: TGCAGCGTTGAAGGGGGGCAGGGTCGGTTCACAGATACGCAGTATTTT. This gives the protein CSVEGGQGRFTDTQYF.

This clonotype has at least ten counts. The chain carries TRBV12-3 or TRBV12-4 and TRBJ2-7; D is uncertain. CDR3 size: 11 residues. Trimming stripped 5 bases from V and 6 bases from J, with 8 bases between. The DNA of the CDR3 is TGTGCCAGCAGTCGGGCTGTCGAGCAGTACTTC. Its protein is CASSRAVEQYF.

This clonotype was observed at least ten times. The chain carries TRBV11-3 and TRBJ2-5; 7 bases align to TRBD2. V lost 5 bases, J lost 3 bases, and 6 bases stayed unmatched. The CDR3 consists of 14 residues. CDR1 and CDR2 (germline): SGHNT, YENEEA. DNA for the CDR3: TGTGCCAGCAGCCGCGGGGGTCAGGAAGAGACCCAGTACTTC. Translation: CASSRGGQEETQYF.

This chain joins TRBV6-1 and TRBJ1-2, with 7 nucleotides matching TRBD1. The CDR3 covers 15 residues. The germline V gene has CDR1 MNHNS and CDR2 SASEGT. V trimming: 4 bases; J trimming: 5 bases; junction bases outside the gene matches: 10. The CDR3 is CASSGRDSFLYGYTF. The CDR3 nucleotides are TGTGCCAGCAGTGGCCGGGACAGCTTCTTGTATGGCTACACCTTC.

This clonotype was counted only a few times. The rearrangement joins TRBV7-9 to TRBJ1-2; D call uncertain. CDR3 length equals 15 residues. Trimming shortened V by 6 bases and J by 4 bases, and 18 bases separated the two germline ends. Germline CDR1 reads SEHNR; CDR2 reads FQNEAQ (reference sequence). The CDR3 protein is CASSPTPPAVYGYTF. The CDR3 DNA follows: TGTGCCAGCAGTCCCACCCCCCCCGCGGTCTATGGCTACACCTTC.

Ten or more counts support this clonotype. The J gene is TRBJ1-2, the V gene TRBV12-3 or TRBV12-4, with a tentative D call TRBD1 (6 bases). V lost 6 bases and J 2 bases, leaving 10 bases between the germline ends. The CDR3 runs 13 residues. In nucleotides, the CDR3 is TGTGCCAGCAGCCGGGACACGAACTATGGCTACACCTTC. It translates to CASSRDTNYGYTF.

Of note for this clonotype: One junction end disagrees with the germline gene, perhaps due to a read error. The genes are TRBV6-1 and TRBJ2-7; D gene unclear. The CDR3 has 12 residues. Germline V gene sequence: CDR1 MNHNS, CDR2 SASEGT. In DNA, the CDR3 is TGTGCCAGCAGTAAAGCCTTATACGAGCAGTACTTC. Protein sequence: CASSKALYEQYF.